These T cell receptor beta chains were read from a single sample in a study of naive and memory T cell subsets. MiXCR, run by TCRdb on the UMI-ligation and nested PCR reads, gives a single entry per CDR3 protein. The sample lists 70,000 to 95,000 distinct CDR3 sequences, roughly 7.3% seen once, with over 1.5% in the top ten. Input material: central memory CD4+ T cells from blood. The receptors were gathered from a human donor in good health. Both conserved end residues are part of each CDR3. Each record gives: clone size, J gene, D gene, V gene, CDR3 DNA, CDR3 protein. The D gene is left open where the match is weak. Size tells how often a clone was seen (once, few, many) or the class of an expanded clone, and some rows leave it out.

>many|TRBJ2-3|.|TRBV12-3/TRBV12-4
TGTGCCAGCAGTTTAGGCCAGGTAGCAGATACGCAGTATTTT
CASSLGQVADTQYF
>many|TRBJ2-3|.|TRBV20-1
TGCAGTGCTGAAGGGCGGGGAACTAGCACAGATACGCAGTATTTT
CSAEGRGTSTDTQYF
>.|TRBJ2-1|TRBD2|TRBV18
TGTGCCAGCTCACCGCCCGGACTAGTCTTCGATGAGCAGTTCTTC
CASSPPGLVFDEQFF
>many|TRBJ2-4|TRBD1|TRBV20-1
TGCAGTGCCACCGGTGGGGGACAGGGGGCAATTTGGGCCAAAAACATTCAGTACTTC
CSATGGGQGAIWAKNIQYF
>many|TRBJ2-1|TRBD2|TRBV5-1
TGCGCCAGCAGCTTTTCATCTAGCGGGGCGCCGTTTTTTCGGTTCTTC
CASSFSSSGAPFFRFF
>many|TRBJ1-4|TRBD1|TRBV18
TGTGCCAGCTCACCGGCGGGACAGGATGAAAAACTGTTTTTT
CASSPAGQDEKLFF
>medium-sized|TRBJ2-7|TRBD2|TRBV20-1
TGCAGTGCTAGAGGGGGCAGCGGGGGCCTCTCCTACGAGCAGTACTTC
CSARGGSGGLSYEQYF
>many|TRBJ1-1|.|TRBV18
TGTACCAGCTCACCATCTTCGGGCACAGGGAGGAACACTGAAGCTTTCTTT
CTSSPSSGTGRNTEAFF
>few|TRBJ2-2|.|TRBV12-3/TRBV12-4
TGTGCCAGCAGTTTAAGCCGACAGGCGAGGGGCCCCACCGGGGAGCTGTTTTTT
CASSLSRQARGPTGELFF
>many|TRBJ2-7|.|TRBV20-1
TGCAGTGCTAGAGGAGGTAGGAGTAGCGGAGACTCCTACGAGCAGTACTTC
CSARGGRSSGDSYEQYF
>.|TRBJ1-4|TRBD1|TRBV5-5
TGTGCCAGCAGCTTGGGGGCTGGCAGGGGGAGAACTAATGAAAAACTGTTTTTT
CASSLGAGRGRTNEKLFF
>few|TRBJ1-5|TRBD1|TRBV6-1
TGTGCCAGCAGTGTGGGGACAGGGTCGGCACAGCCCCAGCATTTT
CASSVGTGSAQPQHF
>.|TRBJ2-2|.|TRBV12-3/TRBV12-4
TGTGCCAGCAGTTTAACAGGGATTACCGGGGAGCTGTTTTTT
CASSLTGITGELFF
>many|TRBJ1-5|.|TRBV28
TGTGCCAGCCTCCCCGAGAGGGGTCGTGAGCCCCAGCATTTT
CASLPERGREPQHF
>few|TRBJ2-3|.|TRBV5-4
TGTGCCAGCAGCTTATTTGTTAGCACAGATACGCAGTATTTT
CASSLFVSTDTQYF
>many|TRBJ1-5|TRBD1|TRBV27
TGTGCCACCACTACCCAGGGGGCGCGGGCCCCCGTCAGCAATCAGCCCCAGCATTTT
CATTTQGARAPVSNQPQHF
>few|TRBJ2-5|.|TRBV7-3
TGTGCCAGCAGCTTAAGAGACCAAGAGACCCAGTACTTC
CASSLRDQETQYF
>.|TRBJ1-1|TRBD1|TRBV19
TGTGCCAGTTTTCACCGGACAGGGGGATTTATGAACACTGAAGCTTTCTTT
CASFHRTGGFMNTEAFF
>.|TRBJ2-2|TRBD1|TRBV6-2/TRBV6-3
TGTGCCAGCAGCCGACAGGGTGCGTTAGCCGGGGAGCTGTTTTTT
CASSRQGALAGELFF
>many|TRBJ1-5|.|TRBV20-1
TGCAGTGCTAGTTGGGCGATTAATCAGCCCCAGCATTTT
CSASWAINQPQHF
>many|TRBJ2-5|TRBD1|TRBV20-1
TGCAGTGCCCCGAAAACAACAGGGGGAGAGACCCAGTACTTC
CSAPKTTGGETQYF
>.|TRBJ2-1|.|TRBV29-1
TGCAGCGTTGGTCGCCTCCGGGGCTTGAGTGAGCAGTTCTTC
CSVGRLRGLSEQFF
>many|TRBJ2-6|.|TRBV29-1
TGCAGCGTTGGCGACCGGAAAGGGGCCAACGTCCTGACTTTC
CSVGDRKGANVLTF
>.|TRBJ1-4|.|TRBV20-1
TGCAGTGCTTACCACGGCGGATTAGAAAAACTGTTTTTT
CSAYHGGLEKLFF
>few|TRBJ2-7|.|TRBV19
TGTGCCAGTAGTATAGCATCCGTGGGAGAGCAGTACTTC
CASSIASVGEQYF
>few|TRBJ2-3|TRBD2|TRBV12-3/TRBV12-4
TGTGCCAGCAGTTTTAGCGGGAGGTCAGATACGCAGTATTTT
CASSFSGRSDTQYF
>few|TRBJ1-1|TRBD1|TRBV12-3/TRBV12-4
TGTGCCAGCATGAGCAGGGGGGTGGCTTTCTTT
CASMSRGVAFF
>many|TRBJ2-2|.|TRBV20-1
TGCAGTGCCGGGGGGCGGGTCACCGGGGAGCTGTTTTTT
CSAGGRVTGELFF
>few|TRBJ2-1|TRBD2|TRBV24-1
TGTGCCACCAGTGCCCTACGGGGGGATGGACACAATGAGCAGTTCTTC
CATSALRGDGHNEQFF
>.|TRBJ2-7|.|TRBV6-2/TRBV6-3
TGTGCCAGCAGTTACGGGGAGCTGGAGCAGTACTTC
CASSYGELEQYF